The clone carrying this T cell receptor beta chain was detected a few times. This CDR3 comprises 14 residues. Germline V gene lookup returns CDR1 SQVTM and CDR2 ANQGSEA. V was trimmed by 3 bases and J by 3 bases, leaving 12 bases between them. Responders (approximately 200,000, CFSE-labeled) met approximately 200,000 stimulators that were irradiated and violet-dye-labeled. Sorting was performed after the reaction on proliferating CFSE-low CD3+CD4+ and CD3+CD8+ responders. The protocol was immunoSEQ multiplex PCR, while the TCRdb copy is restricted to in-frame clones and leaves out a portion. The sample has 14,000 or so clones, 35% to 45% seen once; the top ten hold roughly 14%. The data were taken from a study of graft-versus-host responses after intestinal transplantation. Study details: Recipients uniformly received anti-thymocyte globulin induction, followed by tacrolimus and steroids for roughly 3 years. Study findings and constraints: GvH clones detected in recipient marrow included some appearing first in ileum or blood.

The TCR was taken from a human patient who received an intestinal transplant. Sequences were derived from alloreactive CD8+ T cells from a mixed lymphocyte reaction culture, sampled before intestinal transplant. The subset denotes: CFSE-low proliferating T cells sorted from roughly six-day pre-transplant mixed lymphocyte reaction (GvH or HvG direction). This chain joins TRBV29-1 and TRBJ2-1; a weak D match, TRBD1 (5 bases). In DNA form, the CDR3 reads TGCAGCGTTGACGGATTAGACAGCTACAATGAGCAGTTCTTC. This sequence encodes CSVDGLDSYNEQFF.